This TCR beta chain was documented in a study of OX40 agonist ivuxolimab in advanced cancers. Background on the study: Intravenous ivuxolimab was administered to patients every 2 weeks at 0.01 to 10 mg/kg. Checkpoint inhibitors had been given previously to under 50% of patients. Study-wide results and limits: CD4+ and CD8+ T cells in blood underwent clonal expansion by week 6 at 0.1 to 3.0 mg/kg.

Data came from immunoSEQ multiplex PCR; TCRdb stores just in-frame clones and leaves some out. The sample lists 15,000 to 20,000 clones, more than 80% occurring once. As regards this clone: Its antigen is currently unknown.

Germline V gene lookup returns CDR1 SEHNR and CDR2 FQNEAQ (reference sequence). Trimming shortened V by 8 bases and J by 6 bases, and 13 bases separated the two germline ends. The CDR3 has 13 amino acids. This TCR was sampled from an adult with an advanced solid tumor such as melanoma, head and neck, liver or kidney cancer. V gene TRBV7-9 combines with J gene TRBJ1-4, with D perhaps TRBD1 (5 bases). This sample comprised CD4+ or CD8+ T cells sorted from blood, obtained in a trial of the OX40 agonist ivuxolimab. CDR3 amino acids: CASWGDLDEKLFF. The CDR3, as DNA: TGTGCCAGCTGGGGGGACTTGGATGAAAAACTGTTTTTT.